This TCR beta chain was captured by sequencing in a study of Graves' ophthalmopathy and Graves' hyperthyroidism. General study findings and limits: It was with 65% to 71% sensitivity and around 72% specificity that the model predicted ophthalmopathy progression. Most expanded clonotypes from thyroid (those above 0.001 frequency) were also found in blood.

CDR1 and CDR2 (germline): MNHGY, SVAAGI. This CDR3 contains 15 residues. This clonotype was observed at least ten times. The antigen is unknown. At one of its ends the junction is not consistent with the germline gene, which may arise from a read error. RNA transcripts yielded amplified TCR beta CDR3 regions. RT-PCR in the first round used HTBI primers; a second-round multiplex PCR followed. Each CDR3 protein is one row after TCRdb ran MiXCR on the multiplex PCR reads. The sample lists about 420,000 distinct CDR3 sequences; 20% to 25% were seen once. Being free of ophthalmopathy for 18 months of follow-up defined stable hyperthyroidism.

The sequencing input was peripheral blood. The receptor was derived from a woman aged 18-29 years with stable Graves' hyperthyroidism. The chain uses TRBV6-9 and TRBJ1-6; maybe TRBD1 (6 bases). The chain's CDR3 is CASRVRGHYNSPLHF. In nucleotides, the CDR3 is TGCGCCAGCAGAGTTCGGGGACACTATAATTCACCCCTCCACTTT.